A selection of T cell receptor beta chains follows, all from one sample in a study of cytomegalovirus exposure and HLA in healthy donors. Using immunoSEQ multiplex PCR, the repertoire was profiled, and TCRdb retains in-frame clones only, with some absent. The profile covers 100,000 to 150,000 clones, with around 70% appearing a single time and 2.5% to 3% taken by the ten largest. The specimen sequenced was PBMCs. These receptors were collected from a human donor in good health. Both conserved end residues are part of each CDR3. Each record gives: J gene, clone size, V gene, D gene, CDR3 protein, CDR3 DNA. The D gene is left open where the match is weak. Clone size is shown for a subset of rows, as once, few, many or a class of expanded clone.

TRBJ2-7	.	TRBV21-1	.	CASRPTGSSYEQYF	TGTGCCAGCCGCCCGACAGGGAGCTCCTACGAGCAGTACTTC
TRBJ1-6	.	TRBV7-2	TRBD1	CASSLGTGNNSPLHF	TGTGCCAGCAGCTTAGGGACAGGGAATAATTCACCCCTCCACTTT
TRBJ1-1	.	TRBV27	TRBD1	CASRRQGSTEAFF	TGTGCCAGCAGACGACAGGGTTCAACTGAAGCTTTCTTT
TRBJ1-5	.	TRBV6-1	.	CASRIRAGQPQHF	TGTGCCAGCAGGATCAGGGCCGGTCAGCCCCAGCATTTT
TRBJ2-7	few	TRBV2	TRBD1	CASSETPGGPYEQYF	TGTGCCAGCAGCGAGACGCCAGGGGGCCCCTACGAGCAGTACTTC
TRBJ1-1	.	TRBV20-1	.	CSASQGGEAFF	TGCAGTGCTTCGCAGGGTGGGGAAGCTTTCTTT
TRBJ2-7	few	TRBV5-4	TRBD2	CASSPAGTSGRGGAPYEQYF	TGTGCCAGCAGCCCAGCCGGGACTAGCGGGAGAGGAGGGGCCCCCTACGAGCAGTACTTC
TRBJ1-2	.	TRBV7-9	.	CASSLGALSRGYYGYTF	TGTGCCAGCAGCTTGGGTGCTTTGAGCCGGGGGTACTATGGCTACACCTTC
TRBJ2-1	.	TRBV30	TRBD2	CAGRGGRVRHEQFF	TGTGCCGGTCGGGGGGGCCGAGTCCGCCATGAGCAGTTCTTC
TRBJ2-1	.	TRBV7-2	.	CASSRPGRNEQFF	TGTGCCAGCAGCCGCCCAGGAAGGAATGAGCAGTTCTTC
TRBJ1-2	once	TRBV19	.	CASSMGGGYGYTF	TGTGCCAGTAGTATGGGGGGGGGCTATGGCTACACCTTC
TRBJ2-5	.	TRBV21-1	.	CASSRQVSGGSETQYF	TGTGCCAGCAGCAGACAGGTGTCGGGAGGGTCTGAGACCCAGTACTTC
TRBJ2-2	.	TRBV7-9	.	CASSLPGSVKDTGELFF	TGTGCCAGCAGCTTACCGGGGAGCGTGAAGGACACCGGGGAGCTGTTTTTT
TRBJ1-1	.	TRBV28	.	CASSSRDRMNTEAFF	TGTGCCAGCAGTTCCCGCGACAGAATGAACACTGAAGCTTTCTTT
TRBJ1-5	.	TRBV19	.	CASSRGELQPQHF	TGTGCCAGTAGTAGAGGAGAGTTGCAGCCCCAGCATTTT
TRBJ1-1	few	TRBV6-1	TRBD1	CASSWGQMRTEAFF	TGTGCCAGCAGTTGGGGACAGATGCGCACTGAAGCTTTCTTT
TRBJ2-1	.	TRBV11-1	TRBD2	CASSKGTSGRFEQFF	TGTGCCAGCAGCAAGGGAACTAGCGGGAGGTTCGAGCAGTTCTTC
TRBJ1-5	few	TRBV4-2	TRBD1	CASSPGQHDDQPQHF	TGTGCCAGCAGCCCGGGACAGCACGACGATCAGCCCCAGCATTTT
TRBJ1-4	.	TRBV4-2	.	CASSQELRSEKLFF	TGTGCCAGCAGCCAAGAGTTGAGGAGTGAAAAACTGTTTTTT
TRBJ2-5	.	TRBV4-2	TRBD1	CASSQDPGTVQETQYF	TGTGCCAGCAGCCAAGATCCCGGGACAGTTCAAGAGACCCAGTACTTC
TRBJ2-7	.	TRBV7-9	TRBD2	CSSSPSGRAIQGQYF	TGTTCCAGCAGCCCAAGCGGGAGGGCCATTCAAGGGCAGTACTTC
TRBJ1-4	.	TRBV7-6	.	CASSQRPRQGSDGFTAEKLFF	TGTGCCAGCAGCCAACGCCCGCGGCAGGGCTCGGATGGGTTTACTGCTGAAAAACTGTTTTTT